Below are 10 T cell receptor beta chains sequenced from a single sample in a study of T cell responses to AZD1222 COVID-19 vaccine. Sequencing was performed with immunoSEQ multiplex PCR; in TCRdb, only in-frame clones are kept and a portion is missing. This repertoire shows 85,000 to 95,000 clones, 89% found once; its top ten account for roughly 5%. Sequenced here: peripheral blood, sampled 28 days after the second AZD1222 dose. Source of these receptors: an adult who received the AZD1222 COVID-19 vaccine.

This chain connects TRBV7-9 to TRBJ1-1; D is unclear. V gave up 1 base and J gave up 5 bases, with 8 bases separating them. The CDR3 spans 13 residues. The germline CDR1 and CDR2 sequences are SEHNR and FQNEAQ (reference sequence). The CDR3 sequence is CASSLGGITEAFF. CDR3 bases: TGTGCCAGCAGCTTAGGGGGTATAACTGAAGCTTTCTTT.

CDR3 sequence reads: CASSLSSGNYGYTF. In nucleotides, the CDR3 is TGCGCCAGCAGCTTGTCGAGTGGGAACTATGGCTACACCTTC. The chain is built from TRBV5-1 and TRBJ1-2; no firm D call. V lost 1 base and J 2 bases, leaving 9 bases between the germline ends. Germline values: CDR1 SGHRS, CDR2 YFSETQ. CDR3 size: 14 residues.

The gene calls are TRBV7-9 and TRBJ2-7; TRBD1 matches at 9 bases. With 3 bases clipped from V and 5 bases from J, the junction kept 5 bases outside the gene matches. CDR1 and CDR2 (germline): SEHNR, FQNEAQ (reference sequence). This CDR3 spans 14 amino acids. The chain's CDR3 is CASSLGTGFHEQYF. DNA of the CDR3: TGTGCCAGCAGCTTGGGGACAGGGTTCCACGAGCAGTACTTC.

The rearrangement joins TRBV7-9 to TRBJ1-3, with a weak D call TRBD1 (5 bases). This CDR3 has 13 amino acids. Germline V gives CDR1 SEHNR, CDR2 FQNEAQ (reference sequence). The chain's CDR3 is CAGGESSGNTIYF. The CDR3, as DNA: TGTGCGGGGGGGGAGAGCTCTGGAAACACCATATATTTT.

The chain uses TRBV5-5 and TRBJ2-7, with D unclear. The CDR3 is made up of 14 amino acids. Germline CDR1 SGHKS, CDR2 YYEKEE (reference sequence). With 0 bases removed from V and 2 bases from J, the gap between germline ends came to 9 bases. CDR3 region: CASSLGGGPYEQYF. The CDR3, as DNA: TGTGCCAGCAGCTTGGGGGGTGGCCCCTACGAGCAGTACTTC. Full variable domain (missing parts from reference TRBV5-5 and TRBJ2-7): DAGVTQSPTHLIKTRGQQVTLRCSPISGHKSVSWYQQVLGQGPQFIFQYYEKEERGRGNFPDRFSARQFPNYSSELNVNALLLGDSALYLCASSLGGGPYEQYFGPGTRLTVT.

V usage is TRBV5-6 and J usage is TRBJ1-6; perhaps TRBD1 as D (5 bases). Trimming took off 4 bases at V and 7 bases at J, with 12 bases between the two ends. The germline CDR1 and CDR2 sequences are SGHDT and YYEEEE. This CDR3 has 14 residues. CDR3 coding DNA: TGTGCCAGCAGCAGGGGACTTTCCAATTCACCCCTCCACTTT. The encoded protein is CASSRGLSNSPLHF.

The chain carries TRBV27 and TRBJ2-1; D possibly corresponds to TRBD1 (7 bases). CDR1 is MNHEY, CDR2 SMNVEV, per germline (reference sequence). CDR3 length: 14 residues. Trimming shortened V by 5 bases and J by 5 bases, and 13 bases separated the two germline ends. The CDR3 protein is CASSVRGANNEQFF. The CDR3 DNA is TGTGCCAGCAGTGTCAGGGGGGCTAACAATGAGCAGTTCTTC.

The gene calls are TRBV4-2 and TRBJ2-3; weak D call: TRBD1 (5 bases). The CDR3 is 13 residues long. Between the trimmed V and J ends, which lost 1 base and 5 bases, there was a span of 7 bases. From germline, CDR1 is LGHNA and CDR2 YNFKEQ. In nucleotides, the CDR3 is TGTGCCAGCAGCCAAGGGACACAAGATACGCAGTATTTT. It codes for CASSQGTQDTQYF.

The rearrangement links TRBV4-3 to TRBJ1-2; D remains unclear. The V gene's germline CDR1 is LGHNA and CDR2 YSLEER. Trimming pared 0 bases from V and 8 bases from J, leaving 13 bases between. The CDR3 has 14 amino acids. The CDR3 DNA sequence: TGCGCCAGCAGCCAAGACTACGGATCGGGGGGCTACACCTTC. Its translation: CASSQDYGSGGYTF.

V is TRBV24-1 and J is TRBJ2-7, with a possible D match to TRBD2 (6 bases). Germline V gene lookup returns CDR1 KGHDR and CDR2 SFDVKD. The CDR3 length is 14 residues. V lost 7 bases and J lost 5, with 17 bases in between. For the CDR3, the DNA is TGTGCCACCAGCGTGGGAGGCCCGCTGCACGAGCAGTACTTC. This sequence encodes CATSVGGPLHEQYF.